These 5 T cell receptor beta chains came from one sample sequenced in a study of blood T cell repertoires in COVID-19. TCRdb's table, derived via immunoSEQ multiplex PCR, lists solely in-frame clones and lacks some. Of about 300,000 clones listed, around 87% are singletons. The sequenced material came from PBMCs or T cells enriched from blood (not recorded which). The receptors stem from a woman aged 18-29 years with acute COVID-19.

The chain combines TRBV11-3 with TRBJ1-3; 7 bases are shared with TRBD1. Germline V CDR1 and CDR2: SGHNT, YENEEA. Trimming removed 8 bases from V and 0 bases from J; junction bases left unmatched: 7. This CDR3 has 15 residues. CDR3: CASCQGGLSGNTIYF. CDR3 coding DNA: TGTGCCAGCTGCCAAGGGGGCCTCTCTGGAAACACCATATATTTT. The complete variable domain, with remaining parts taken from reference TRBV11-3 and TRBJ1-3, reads EAGVVQSPRYKIIEKKQPVAFWCNPISGHNTLYWYLQNLGQGPELLIRYENEEAVDDSQLPKDRFSAERLKGVDSTLKIQPAELGDSAVYLCASCQGGLSGNTIYFGEGSWLTVV.

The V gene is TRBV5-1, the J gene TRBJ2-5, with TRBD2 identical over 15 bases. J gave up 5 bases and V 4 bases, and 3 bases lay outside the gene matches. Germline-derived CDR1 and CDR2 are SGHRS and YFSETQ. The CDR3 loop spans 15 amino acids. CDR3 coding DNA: TGCGCCAGCAGCGGCGGGACTAGCGGGAGGGAGACCCAGTACTTC. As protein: CASSGGTSGRETQYF.

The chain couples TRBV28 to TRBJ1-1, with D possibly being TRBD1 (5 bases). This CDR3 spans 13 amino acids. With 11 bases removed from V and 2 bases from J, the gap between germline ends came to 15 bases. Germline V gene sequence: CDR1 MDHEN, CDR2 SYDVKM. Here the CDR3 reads CALTRRGNTEAFF. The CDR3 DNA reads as TGTGCCCTAACCCGGAGGGGCAACACTGAAGCTTTCTTT.

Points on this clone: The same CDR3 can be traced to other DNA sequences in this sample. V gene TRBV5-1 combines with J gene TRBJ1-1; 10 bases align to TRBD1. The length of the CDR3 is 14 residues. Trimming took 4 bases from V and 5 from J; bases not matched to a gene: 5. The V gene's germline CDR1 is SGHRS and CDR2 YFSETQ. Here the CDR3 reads CASSPRTGGTEAFF. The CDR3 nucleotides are TGCGCCAGCAGCCCCCGGACAGGGGGGACTGAAGCTTTCTTT.

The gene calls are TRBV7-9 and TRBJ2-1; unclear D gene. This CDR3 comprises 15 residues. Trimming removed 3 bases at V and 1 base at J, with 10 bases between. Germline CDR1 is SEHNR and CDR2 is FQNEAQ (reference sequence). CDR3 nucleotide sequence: TGTGCCAGCAGCTTTCCTAGTAAATCCTACAATGAGCAGTTCTTC. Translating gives CASSFPSKSYNEQFF. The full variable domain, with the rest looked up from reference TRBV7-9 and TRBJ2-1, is DTGVSQNPRHKITKRGQNVTFRCDPISEHNRLYWYRQTLGQGPEFLTYFQNEAQLEKSRLLSDRFSAERPKGSFSTLEIQRTEQGDSAMYLCASSFPSKSYNEQFFGPGTRLTVL.